What follows are 10 T cell receptor beta chains derived from one specimen sequenced in a study of cytomegalovirus exposure and HLA in healthy donors. The PCR was carried out with 60 Vbeta primers and 13 Jbeta primers. The data were produced by immunoSEQ multiplex PCR, yet TCRdb's version contains in-frame clones alone and is incomplete. The data hold roughly 150,000 clones, with roughly 80% observed a single time. Sequencing was done on a sample of PBMCs. The receptors stem from a male donor in good health and CMV-seropositive.

This chain links TRBV7-9 with TRBJ2-7; possibly TRBD1 for D (6 bases). The V gene lost 5 bases and the J gene lost 6 bases, with 8 bases spanning the gap. Per the germline V gene, CDR1 is SEHNR and CDR2 is FQNEAQ (reference sequence). This CDR3 has 11 residues. Here the CDR3 DNA reads TGTGCCAGCAGCCCCAGGGGCGAGCAGTACTTC. It translates to CASSPRGEQYF.

This clone turned up a few times. V is TRBV25-1 and J is TRBJ2-5, with 16 bases lining up with TRBD2. The J call may be mistaken, given a closer DNA end match to TRBJ2-7. The CDR3 loop spans 17 amino acids. Germline lookup yields CDR1 MGHDK and CDR2 SYGVNS. The CDR3 DNA sequence: TGTGCCAGCAGTACCCCGGGACTAGCGGGGGGGCCCCACGAGCAGTACTTC. Amino acid sequence: CASSTPGLAGGPHEQYF.

The chain recombines TRBV7-9 with TRBJ2-7; 7 positions match TRBD2. This CDR3 comprises 15 residues. V lost 5 bases and J lost 3; bases outside the gene matches: 10. CDR1 and CDR2 from the germline V gene are SEHNR and FQNEAQ (reference sequence). CDR3 amino acids: CASSIGRRGNYEQYF. The CDR3 region has the DNA TGTGCCAGCAGCATTGGACGGCGGGGGAACTACGAGCAGTACTTC.

The rearrangement links TRBV11-2 to TRBJ1-1; 9 bases fit TRBD1. The CDR3 runs to 15 residues. The ends lost 3 bases at V and 7 bases at J; junction bases unmatched: 9. From germline, CDR1 is SGHAT and CDR2 FQNNGV. The CDR3 region has the DNA TGTGCCAGCAGCTTCAATTGGGGACAGGGTAATGAAGCTTTCTTT. This translates into CASSFNWGQGNEAFF.

In its sample, this clone was seen a few times. The chain uses TRBV19 and TRBJ2-2; 8 bases are a match to TRBD1. This CDR3 has 15 residues. After removal of 6 bases from V and 8 bases from J, the junction contained 11 bases not matched to a gene. The germline gives CDR1 LNHDA, CDR2 SQIVND (reference sequence). The CDR3 region is CASSPLDRALGELFF. In nucleotides, the CDR3 is TGTGCCAGTAGCCCGCTGGACAGGGCCCTTGGGGAGCTGTTTTTT.

This chain links TRBV7-2 with TRBJ2-5; 8 nucleotides line up with TRBD2. J lost 4 bases, V lost 4 bases, and 11 bases had no gene match. CDR1 is SGHTA, CDR2 FQGNSA, per germline. The CDR3 has 16 residues. The CDR3 nucleotides read TGTGCCAGCAGCTCGGCAAGCGGGAGAATATCAGAGACCCAGTACTTC. Protein sequence: CASSSASGRISETQYF.

The genes are TRBV19 and TRBJ1-6, with D possibly being TRBD1 (6 bases). This CDR3 spans 13 amino acids. Germline CDR1 and CDR2: LNHDA and SQIVND (reference sequence). Between the trimmed V and J ends, which lost 7 bases and 8 bases, there was a span of 12 bases. The CDR3 sequence: CASTWGRDSPLHF. CDR3 DNA sequence: TGTGCCAGTACTTGGGGGCGAGATTCACCCCTCCACTTT.

This clone has only a few counts. The chain uses TRBV6-5 and TRBJ2-7; tentative D call: TRBD1 (7 bases). The germline V gene encodes CDR1 MNHEY and CDR2 SVGAGI. CDR3 length: 14 residues. Trimming removed 6 bases at V and 3 bases at J, with 15 bases between. The CDR3 coding sequence is TGTGCCAGCAGGTCCGGGGGACAGAGCTACGAGCAGTACTTC. It translates to CASRSGGQSYEQYF.

The rearrangement uses TRBV25-1 and TRBJ2-7; D possibly corresponds to TRBD1 (7 bases). Germline V CDR1 and CDR2: MGHDK, SYGVNS. The CDR3 is 10 residues long. Trimming shortened V by 11 bases and J by 7 bases, and 12 bases separated the two germline ends. CDR3 coding DNA: TGTGCCCCCAGGGGGAGGGAGCAGTACTTC. This codes for CAPRGREQYF.

V is TRBV4-3 and J is TRBJ2-7; TRBD1 matches at 9 bases. The germline V gene encodes CDR1 LGHNA and CDR2 YSLEER. The CDR3 has 14 residues. The J segment lost 3 bases and the V segment lost 6 bases, leaving 6 bases of the junction unmatched. CDR3 sequence: CASSPGTGLYEQYF. For the CDR3, the DNA is TGCGCCAGCAGTCCCGGGACAGGGCTCTACGAGCAGTACTTC.